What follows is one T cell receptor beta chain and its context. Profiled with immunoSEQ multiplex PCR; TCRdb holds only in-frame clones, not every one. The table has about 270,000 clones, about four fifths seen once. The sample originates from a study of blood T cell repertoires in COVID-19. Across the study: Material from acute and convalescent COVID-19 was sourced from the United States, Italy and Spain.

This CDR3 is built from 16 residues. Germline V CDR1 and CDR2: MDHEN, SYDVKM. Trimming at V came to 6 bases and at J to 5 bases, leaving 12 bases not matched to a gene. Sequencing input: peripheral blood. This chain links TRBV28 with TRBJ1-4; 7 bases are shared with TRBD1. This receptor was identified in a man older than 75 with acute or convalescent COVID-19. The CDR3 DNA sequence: TGTGCCAGCAGAAGGTTTAGGGGACAGCGGAATGAAAAACTGTTTTTT. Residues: CASRRFRGQRNEKLFF.